Below are 24 T cell receptor beta chains sequenced from a single sample in a study of cytomegalovirus exposure and HLA in healthy donors. PCR was performed using 60 Vbeta and 13 Jbeta primers. Using immunoSEQ multiplex PCR, the repertoire was profiled, and TCRdb retains in-frame clones only, with some absent. Altogether over 130,000 clones are present, more than 75% being singletons, with the ten largest covering less than 3%. What was sequenced was PBMCs. Receptor source: a man aged 50-59 years in good health and CMV-seronegative.

This clone was observed a handful of times. The V gene is TRBV30, the J gene TRBJ1-1, with a tentative D call TRBD1 (5 bases). The CDR3 runs to 13 residues. Germline V gene data show CDR1 as GTSNPN and CDR2 as SVGIG (reference sequence). Trimming removed 0 bases from V and 7 bases from J, with 12 bases in between. In DNA, the CDR3 is TGTGCCTGGAGTGTATTGGGGCAGGGTGAAGCTTTCTTT. Translation gives CAWSVLGQGEAFF.

The rearrangement links TRBV5-1 to TRBJ1-5; TRBD1 agrees at 7 bases. The J segment lost 6 bases and the V segment lost 2 bases, leaving 5 bases of the junction unmatched. Germline loops: CDR1 SGHRS, CDR2 YFSETQ. This CDR3 region has 14 residues. CDR3 nucleotides: TGCGCCAGCAGCTTACAGGGGTTGGGTCAGCCCCAGCATTTT. It codes for CASSLQGLGQPQHF.

The chain is built from TRBV2 and TRBJ1-6, with 10 bases identical to TRBD1. V shed 3 bases and J 7 bases; nucleotides not matched to a gene: 3. The CDR3 extends over 15 amino acids. Germline V gene sequence: CDR1 SNHLY, CDR2 FYNNEI. The CDR3 region has the DNA TGTGCCAGCAGTGAGAGGACAGGGGGAAATTCACCCCTCCACTTT. Protein product: CASSERTGGNSPLHF.

The V and J genes are TRBV5-4 and TRBJ2-1; D is undetermined. CDR1 is SGHNT, CDR2 YYREEE, per germline (reference sequence). This CDR3 is 16 amino acids long. V gave up 0 bases and J gave up 0 bases, with 10 bases separating them. This CDR3 is CASSLGAGFSYNEQFF. The CDR3 nucleotides read TGTGCCAGCAGCTTGGGGGCTGGCTTCTCCTACAATGAGCAGTTCTTC.

The chain employs TRBV5-1 and TRBJ2-1; D uncertain. V was trimmed by 0 bases and J by 1 base, leaving 11 bases between them. The CDR3 totals 16 residues. Germline V gives CDR1 SGHRS, CDR2 YFSETQ. The chain's CDR3 is CASSLAGFRSYNEQFF. The CDR3 DNA reads TGCGCCAGCAGCTTGGCCGGTTTTCGGTCCTACAATGAGCAGTTCTTC.

The V gene is TRBV28, the J gene TRBJ1-2, with D tentatively TRBD1 (6 bases). Germline V gene sequence: CDR1 MDHEN, CDR2 SYDVKM. The CDR3 spans 14 residues. V shed 2 bases and J shed 4 bases, with 11 bases lying between them. This CDR3 is CASSLTGIGYGYTF. The CDR3 nucleotides read TGTGCCAGCAGTTTAACAGGGATCGGCTATGGCTACACCTTC.

In DNA form, the CDR3 reads TGTGCCAGCAGCCCGGGGGGGTTAAGAGATACGCAGTATTTT. Protein: CASSPGGLRDTQYF. This chain links TRBV9 with TRBJ2-3, with 8 bases matching TRBD2. The CDR3 has 14 amino acids. The germline CDR1 and CDR2 sequences are SGDLS and YYNGEE. The J segment lost 5 bases and the V segment lost 4 bases, leaving 6 bases of the junction unmatched.

The chain employs TRBV25-1 and TRBJ2-1, with 11 bases identical to TRBD2. The ends lost 1 base at V and 6 bases at J; junction bases unmatched: 2. The CDR3 runs 15 residues. CDR1 and CDR2 from the germline V gene are MGHDK and SYGVNS. CDR3 in DNA: TGTGCCAGCAGTGAATGGACTAGCGGGCCCAATGAGCAGTTCTTC. It encodes CASSEWTSGPNEQFF. Using reference TRBV25-1 and TRBJ2-1 for the parts outside the CDR3, the full variable domain is EADIYQTPRYLVIGTGKKITLECSQTMGHDKMYWYQQDPGMELHLIHYSYGVNSTEKGDLSSESTVSRIRTEHFPLTLESARPSHTSQYLCASSEWTSGPNEQFFGPGTRLTVL.

The V gene is TRBV9, the J gene TRBJ1-1; a possible D gene is TRBD1 (6 bases). There are 14 residues in the CDR3. V lost 3 bases, J lost 5 bases, and 14 bases lay in between. From germline, CDR1 is SGDLS and CDR2 YYNGEE. CDR3 in amino acids: CASSGGQGWTEAFF. The CDR3 DNA reads as TGTGCCAGCAGCGGGGGACAAGGATGGACTGAAGCTTTCTTT.

This chain uses TRBV10-2 with TRBJ2-5, with 8 bases matching TRBD2. The J call could be wrong; TRBJ2-7 is a better fit for the DNA end. CDR3 length: 20 residues. Looked up from germline, CDR1 is WSHSY and CDR2 is SAAADI. Written as DNA, the CDR3 is TGCGCCAGCAGTGGGTGGCAGGGGCTTAGCGGGGTCACCGGCTCCTACGAGCAGTACTTC. Translated, it gives CASSGWQGLSGVTGSYEQYF.

The chain is built from TRBV5-5 and TRBJ1-1; possible D gene TRBD1, 5 bases. Germline V gives CDR1 SGHKS, CDR2 YYEKEE (reference sequence). V lost 2 bases and J lost 5, with 13 bases in between. CDR3 length: 14 amino acids. The CDR3 region has the DNA TGTGCCAGCAGCTTTAACGGGGGGGGGACTGAAGCTTTCTTT. Translating it yields CASSFNGGGTEAFF.

V gene TRBV7-6 combines with J gene TRBJ2-7; 8 bases are shared with TRBD2. Germline V gene data show CDR1 as SGHVS and CDR2 as FNYEAQ. CDR3 size: 15 residues. The J segment lost 5 bases and the V segment lost 1 base, leaving 7 bases of the junction unmatched. CDR3 sequence: CASSLEVGRADEQYF. The CDR3 DNA sequence: TGTGCCAGCAGCTTAGAAGTCGGGAGGGCCGACGAGCAGTACTTC.

The chain recombines TRBV6-5 with TRBJ1-6; D possibly corresponds to TRBD1 (6 bases). The germline V gene encodes CDR1 MNHEY and CDR2 SVGAGI. The V and J ends lost 5 bases and 2 bases respectively, with 10 bases between them. The CDR3 extends over 15 amino acids. The CDR3 protein is CASSLQGPYNSPLHF. CDR3 bases: TGTGCCAGCAGTCTACAGGGTCCCTATAATTCACCCCTCCACTTT.

The chain carries TRBV11-3 and TRBJ2-7; 8 nucleotides match TRBD1. Looked up from germline, CDR1 is SGHNT and CDR2 is YENEEA. The CDR3 has 16 residues. The trim removed 5 bases at V and 0 bases at J, leaving 9 bases unmatched. CDR3 sequence (DNA): TGTGCCAGCAGCGGACAGGGTATTCCTCTCTCCTACGAGCAGTACTTC. The encoded protein is CASSGQGIPLSYEQYF.

This sequence joins TRBV11-3 and TRBJ1-6; 7 bases line up with TRBD1. The CDR3 runs to 14 residues. CDR1 and CDR2 from the germline V gene are SGHNT and YENEEA. With 2 bases clipped from V and 10 bases from J, the junction kept 5 bases outside the gene matches. The chain's CDR3 is CASSLMDRFSPLHF. The CDR3 region has the DNA TGTGCCAGCAGCTTAATGGACAGGTTCTCACCCCTCCACTTT.

This chain links TRBV5-1 with TRBJ1-1; 10 bases map to TRBD1. Per the germline V gene, CDR1 is SGHRS and CDR2 is YFSETQ. CDR3 length equals 14 residues. With 0 bases clipped from V and 11 bases from J, the junction kept 7 bases outside the gene matches. The CDR3 protein is CASSLGDRGGVAFF. CDR3 nucleotides: TGCGCCAGCAGCTTGGGGGACAGGGGCGGTGTTGCTTTCTTT.

This rearrangement joins TRBV21-1 to TRBJ2-1; the DNA was not used to check the table's D call, TRBD2. TRBV21-1 counts as a pseudogene. This CDR3 contains 17 residues. The chain's CDR3 is CASSKMGLAGPDNEQFF. CDR3 nucleotides: TGTGCCAGCAGCAAAATGGGACTAGCGGGCCCAGACAATGAGCAGTTCTTC.

The chain uses TRBV5-1 and TRBJ2-1; TRBD2 agrees at 11 bases. The V gene's germline CDR1 is SGHRS and CDR2 YFSETQ. V was pared by 3 bases and J by 3 bases, with 2 bases of the junction left unmatched. The CDR3 extends over 15 amino acids. The CDR3 region has the DNA TGCGCCAGCAGCTCGGGACTAGCGGACTACAATGAGCAGTTCTTC. It specifies CASSSGLADYNEQFF.

This chain joins TRBV25-1 and TRBJ2-5; 9 bases agree with TRBD1. In germline, CDR1 is MGHDK, CDR2 SYGVNS. Losses at the gene ends were 7 bases for V and 1 base for J; bases not matched to a gene: 10. This CDR3 has 16 amino acids. The CDR3 spells CASNRGLAGPQETQYF. In DNA form, the CDR3 reads TGTGCCAGCAACAGGGGGCTGGCGGGACCCCAAGAGACCCAGTACTTC.

The chain uses TRBV5-1 and TRBJ2-3, with 11 bases aligning to TRBD1. Germline loops: CDR1 SGHRS, CDR2 YFSETQ. CDR3 size: 13 residues. V dropped 7 bases and J dropped 3; count of bases not matched to a gene: 1. CDR3 sequence (DNA): TGCGCCAGCGGGACAGGGGGGACAGATACGCAGTATTTT. Translated, it gives CASGTGGTDTQYF. Complete variable domain (other parts from reference TRBV5-1 and TRBJ2-3): KAGVTQTPRYLIKTRGQQVTLSCSPISGHRSVSWYQQTPGQGLQFLFEYFSETQRNKGNFPGRFSGRQFSNSRSEMNVSTLELGDSALYLCASGTGGTDTQYFGPGTRLTVL.

This clone was observed a few times. The chain is built from TRBV19 and TRBJ2-3, with D possibly TRBD1 on 6 matching bases. V lost 3 bases, J lost 2 bases, and 9 bases lay in between. Germline V gene data show CDR1 as LNHDA and CDR2 as SQIVND (reference sequence). The CDR3 covers 14 residues. The CDR3 loop reads CASSIQGSTDTQYF. In nucleotides, the CDR3 is TGTGCCAGTAGTATCCAGGGGTCCACAGATACGCAGTATTTT. The variable domain in full, with the rest retrieved from reference TRBV19 and TRBJ2-3, is DGGITQSPKYLFRKEGQNVTLSCEQNLNHDAMYWYRQDPGQGLRLIYYSQIVNDFQKGDIAEGYSVSREKKESFPLTVTSAQKNPTAFYLCASSIQGSTDTQYFGPGTRLTVL.

The chain joins TRBV2 to TRBJ2-3; tentatively, D is TRBD1 (5 bases). The germline CDR1 and CDR2 sequences are SNHLY and FYNNEI. The CDR3 runs 15 residues. V lost 5 bases and J 2 bases, leaving 14 bases between the germline ends. CDR3 DNA sequence: TGTGCCAGCAGTAGTGGGGCAGGGAACACAGATACGCAGTATTTT. As protein: CASSSGAGNTDTQYF.

The gene calls are TRBV6-5 and TRBJ2-2; 9 bases line up with TRBD1. Germline-derived CDR1 and CDR2 are MNHEY and SVGAGI. The CDR3 is 15 amino acids. The V and J ends lost 4 bases and 5 bases, in that order; junction bases with no gene match: 5. The CDR3 is CASSFGQGMTGELFF. The CDR3 DNA follows: TGTGCCAGCAGTTTTGGACAGGGGATGACCGGGGAGCTGTTTTTT.

The chain recombines TRBV27 with TRBJ1-5; tentative D call: TRBD1 (6 bases). Per the germline V gene, CDR1 is MNHEY and CDR2 is SMNVEV (reference sequence). The CDR3 is 17 residues long. V was shortened by 3 bases and J by 0 bases, with 15 bases between the two germline ends. The CDR3 sequence: CASSFRGGVGSNQPQHF. In DNA, the CDR3 is TGTGCCAGCAGTTTCAGAGGGGGGGTGGGTAGCAATCAGCCCCAGCATTTT.